This T cell receptor (beta chain) was identified during a study of blood T cells in healthy people across ages. There are a few counts of this clonotype. A J-beta primer mix and a sample-barcoded 5' primer were used in a second PCR of about 6 to 12 cycles. MiXCR was run by TCRdb on the 5' RACE reads, yielding one entry per CDR3 protein. The sample carries more than 900,000 distinct CDR3 sequences, less than 25% recorded once. The germline CDR1 and CDR2 sequences are MNHNS and SASEGT. The CDR3 spans 16 residues. V gave up 8 bases and J gave up 0 bases; unmatched junction bases: 9. These data were likewise used in another study, on T cells of mothers and their children. As that study records: Pairs that are related and pairs that are unrelated have TCR recombination output shaped similarly by thymic selection.

The receptor comes from a girl between 2 and 10 years old in good health. The material sequenced was blood. This chain joins TRBV6-1 and TRBJ2-1; 8 nucleotides agree with TRBD2. The CDR3 loop reads CASGQRETSSYNEQFF. The CDR3 DNA reads TGTGCCAGCGGGCAGCGGGAGACCTCCTCCTACAATGAGCAGTTCTTC.